This T cell receptor (beta chain) comes out of a study of T-cell reconstitution after alpha-beta-depleted transplantation in children. This clonotype came up many times. Its specificity is unknown. The library targeted TCRbeta and was prepared with unique molecular identifiers. Using its own MiXCR run on the PCR reads, TCRdb lists one record per CDR3 protein. The table has roughly 300,000 distinct CDR3 sequences, around a tenth seen once. Findings and limits, study-wide: Some patients owed their high day-60 TCRbeta diversity to surviving recipient T cells and thymic progenitors. Several hundred expanded graft clones reportedly gave rise to the alpha-beta T cells present about two months after transplant. Once a year had passed after transplant, T-cell counts and diversity came mostly from newly produced T cells.

CDR1 is SGHVS, CDR2 FNYEAQ, per germline. CDR3 length equals 18 residues. V lost 0 bases to trimming and J lost 6 bases; unmatched junction nucleotides: 12. This sequence joins TRBV7-6 and TRBJ2-4; 9 bases line up with TRBD1. The sample in question was peripheral blood, obtained 180 days after TCRalphabeta/CD19-depleted stem cell transplant. This TCR derives from a male patient under 10 years old who had a stem cell transplant for chronic granulomatous disease, so the T cells may come from the graft donor. CDR3 DNA sequence: TGTGCCAGCAGCTTAGCCCTGACAGGGGGTGGGCAAGGAAACATTCAGTACTTC. Amino acid sequence: CASSLALTGGGQGNIQYF.